A selection of T cell receptor beta chains follows, all from one sample in a study of shared T cell receptors in the human thymus. Repertoires were generated with immunoSEQ multiplex PCR, while TCRdb's copy carries only in-frame clones and drops some. The sample consists of 630,000 or so clones, about 87% of them appearing once. The same data also went into a second study, on human thymus T cells.

The sequenced sample was thymocytes. The source is a boy under three years old with a congenital heart defect. The CDR3 runs from the conserved cysteine through the conserved F or W.

CDR3: CASVGRGEDTEAFF; V: TRBV27
CDR3: CSVVGDRKNEKLFF; V: TRBV29-1
CDR3: CASRGRNYGYTF; V: TRBV27
CDR3: CSVTSGSNEQFF; V: TRBV29-1
CDR3: CASKTGSNSPLHF; V: TRBV7-2
CDR3: CASLTHQQETQYF; V: TRBV5-6
CDR3: CASRMDLSSYEQYF; V: TRBV6-5
CDR3: CASSYSGTKETQYF; V: TRBV6-6
CDR3: CASSTFLRDRLPNEQFF; V: TRBV18
CDR3: CATSRAGTIAYNEQFF; V: TRBV15
CDR3: CARGRGQGYNEQFF; V: TRBV2
CDR3: CASSSTLRTGGSEAFF; V: TRBV27
CDR3: CASRFGQPDSNTEAFF; V: TRBV25-1
CDR3: CASRAGTEPQHF; V: TRBV6-1
CDR3: CASSLEGQGPSPLHF; V: TRBV5-6
CDR3: CASSLEQNTEAFF; V: TRBV7-2
CDR3: CASRGVLGANVLTF; V: TRBV28
CDR3: CASSSTTGRRTNEKLFF; V: TRBV27
CDR3: CASSLISSGANVLTF; V: TRBV6-5
CDR3: CASSPGQENTIYF; V: TRBV19
CDR3: CASRGDLSGANVLTF; V: TRBV6-6
CDR3: CATSSRGRGTSTDTQYF; V: TRBV15
CDR3: CASSQVKGPGTGYGYTF; V: TRBV4-1
CDR3: CASSFPPRTGGNEQFF; V: TRBV28
CDR3: CASSLRLRVRYNEQFF; V: TRBV11-2
CDR3: CASSFGMAGGTGELFF; V: TRBV5-1
CDR3: CASSKVSGRPSGANVLTF; V: TRBV21-1
CDR3: CASSRVGTGWINTIYF; V: TRBV14
CDR3: CASNSKAGVPYEQYF; V: TRBV11-2
CDR3: CASTKGHDGYTF; V: TRBV6-5
CDR3: CASSAAGEKPSDQPQHF; V: TRBV28
CDR3: CASSPRWTSDPFNTGELFF; V: TRBV18
CDR3: CASKVASGGTPNTGELFF; V: TRBV2
CDR3: CASSLAPDYPTHEQYF; V: TRBV19
CDR3: CASGQPSLRVSDGYTF; V: TRBV12-5
CDR3: CASSHTGNSPLHF; V: TRBV27
CDR3: CASSYSTGVNQPQHF; V: TRBV6-5
CDR3: CASSDRDRDYGYTF; V: TRBV6-1
CDR3: CASSQDGGHGHEAFF; V: TRBV4-3
CDR3: CASSSDRGDNEQFF; V: TRBV14
CDR3: CASSIDHVAGDSPLHF; V: TRBV19
CDR3: CAWTHWDQGLTGELFF; V: TRBV30